This T cell receptor (beta chain) originates from a study of cytomegalovirus exposure and HLA in healthy donors. It was with 60 Vbeta and 13 Jbeta primers that the PCR ran. Libraries were prepared by immunoSEQ multiplex PCR; TCRdb keeps only in-frame clonotypes and omits some of them. The sample holds some 120,000 clones; more than 65% are singletons and the top ten take around 4%. With 3 bases removed from V and 6 bases from J, the gap between germline ends came to 18 bases. This CDR3 has 15 amino acids. Germline CDR1 SGHNT, CDR2 YENEEA. This clone was seen a single time. Sequenced input: PBMCs. The clonotype comes from a human donor in good health. This chain links TRBV11-3 with TRBJ2-7, with D perhaps TRBD1 (6 bases). The chain's CDR3 is CASSLAGTRKAEQYF. Written as DNA, the CDR3 is TGTGCCAGCAGCTTGGCCGGGACAAGGAAGGCCGAGCAGTACTTC.